The 19 T cell receptor beta chains in this list originate from one sample, sequenced in a study of long-term antiretroviral therapy in people with HIV (dated by TCRdb to between 2021 and 2022). The immunoSEQ hsTCRB v3.0 assay was used at survey level resolution to sequence the TRB variable region. TCRdb carries this immuneACCESS record with in-frame sequences only. Its versions omit some clonotypes, under half of them owing to an unresolved V gene in the studies checked, with the rest unexplained. Within this sample are roughly 17,000 clones, with around 74% of them counted one time only. Roughly 8% of the sample lies in the top ten. This material consisted of unsorted PBMCs, taken at the start of antiretroviral therapy. The receptors were gathered from a man aged 25-40 years with HIV.

This chain uses TRBV19 with TRBJ2-2; D is tentatively TRBD1 or TRBD2 (6 bases each). Per the germline V gene, CDR1 is LNHDA and CDR2 is SQIVND (reference sequence). V lost 6 bases and J lost 3, with 14 bases in between. The CDR3 is made up of 15 amino acids. The CDR3 DNA reads TGTGCCAGTAGATTGGGGGGCATGGACACCGGGGAGCTGTTTTTT. Its protein product is CASRLGGMDTGELFF.

The chain couples TRBV4-1 to TRBJ2-6; D gene unclear. CDR3 length: 15 residues. Trimming shortened V by 4 bases and J by 2 bases, and 9 bases separated the two germline ends. The germline V gene encodes CDR1 MGHRA and CDR2 YSYEKL. The CDR3 here is CASSPRKTGANVLTF. CDR3 DNA: TGCGCCAGCAGCCCCCGGAAGACTGGGGCCAACGTCCTGACTTTC.

V gene TRBV6-5 combines with J gene TRBJ2-3; the D call may be TRBD1 or TRBD2 (5 bases each). The CDR3 extends over 14 amino acids. The germline V gene encodes CDR1 MNHEY and CDR2 SVGAGI. V was shortened by 3 bases and J by 6 bases, with 13 bases between the two germline ends. The CDR3 nucleotides are TGTGCCAGCAGTTATTCCGGATGGGGGGATACGCAGTATTTT. This codes for CASSYSGWGDTQYF.

J is TRBJ2-2 and V is TRBV28; D possibly corresponds to TRBD1 (6 bases). Germline CDR1 MDHEN, CDR2 SYDVKM. The CDR3 covers 14 residues. V lost 5 bases and J lost 0, with 7 bases in between. The CDR3 loop is CASSQGPNTGELFF. The CDR3 DNA sequence: TGTGCCAGCAGTCAGGGGCCGAACACCGGGGAGCTGTTTTTT.

The chain is built from TRBV19 and TRBJ1-1, with D tentatively TRBD1 (5 bases). Germline CDR1 LNHDA, CDR2 SQIVND (reference sequence). Trimming shortened V by 3 bases and J by 7 bases, and 12 bases separated the two germline ends. This CDR3 spans 13 amino acids. The CDR3 is CASSMQPGGEAFF. The CDR3 nucleotides are TGTGCCAGTAGTATGCAACCTGGGGGTGAAGCTTTCTTT. The complete variable domain, with remaining parts taken from reference TRBV19 and TRBJ1-1, reads DGGITQSPKYLFRKEGQNVTLSCEQNLNHDAMYWYRQDPGQGLRLIYYSQIVNDFQKGDIAEGYSVSREKKESFPLTVTSAQKNPTAFYLCASSMQPGGEAFFGQGTRLTVV.

This chain joins TRBV7-6 and TRBJ2-7; 8 positions agree with TRBD1. Germline CDR1 reads SGHVS; CDR2 reads FNYEAQ. The CDR3 spans 14 residues. V was clipped by 1 base and J by 6 bases; unmatched bases: 5. The chain's CDR3 is CASSLGQGKGEQYF. CDR3 nucleotides: TGTGCCAGCAGCTTAGGACAGGGGAAGGGCGAGCAGTACTTC.

This rearrangement joins TRBV11-2 to TRBJ2-5; 7 bases map to TRBD1. The J segment lost 5 bases and the V segment lost 6 bases, leaving 6 bases of the junction unmatched. Germline V gives CDR1 SGHAT, CDR2 FQNNGV. This CDR3 has 13 residues. Here the CDR3 DNA reads TGTGCCAGCAGTTACGACAGGGCGGAGACCCAGTACTTC. Translating gives CASSYDRAETQYF.

Within the sample, this clone is medium-sized. The rearrangement uses TRBV30 and TRBJ1-2; D is undetermined. This CDR3 spans 13 amino acids. The germline V gene encodes CDR1 GTSNPN and CDR2 SVGIG (reference sequence). V was trimmed by 7 bases and J by 6 bases, leaving 18 bases between them. The CDR3 DNA reads TGTGCCTTACCAAAACAGCGGGAGAATGGCTACACCTTC. It encodes CALPKQRENGYTF.

The rearrangement uses TRBV5-1 and TRBJ1-1, with D hard to call. Between the trimmed V and J ends, which lost 1 base and 3 bases, there was a span of 13 bases. The germline V gene encodes CDR1 SGHRS and CDR2 YFSETQ. The CDR3 consists of 15 residues. CDR3 protein: CASSLRVNSYTEAFF. As DNA, the CDR3 is TGCGCCAGCAGCTTGCGGGTAAACAGCTACACTGAAGCTTTCTTT.

This chain joins TRBV2 and TRBJ1-5; 9 bases are a match to TRBD1. CDR3 size: 14 residues. The V gene end was trimmed by 7 bases and the J gene end by 4 bases; junction bases not matched to a gene: 5. CDR1 SNHLY and CDR2 FYNNEI come from the germline V gene. This CDR3 reads CASKGTGRNQPQHF. The CDR3 bases are TGTGCCAGCAAGGGGACAGGGAGGAATCAGCCCCAGCATTTT. Full variable domain (rest looked up from reference TRBV2 and TRBJ1-5): EPEVTQTPSHQVTQMGQEVILRCVPISNHLYFYWYRQILGQKVEFLVSFYNNEISEKSEIFDDQFSVERPDGSNFTLKIRSTKLEDSAMYFCASKGTGRNQPQHFGDGTRLSIL.

This clone was recorded once. V and J are TRBV4-1 and TRBJ1-3, with D hard to call. This CDR3 spans 14 amino acids. Germline V gene lookup returns CDR1 MGHRA and CDR2 YSYEKL. V was clipped by 5 bases and J by 5 bases, with 13 bases between them. CDR3 sequence: CASSSPGQRNTIYF. For the CDR3, the DNA is TGCGCCAGCAGCTCTCCGGGCCAAAGAAACACCATATATTTT.

This clone was seen a single time. The chain is built from TRBV19 and TRBJ2-1, with D perhaps given as TRBD1 or TRBD2 (5 bases each). Germline V CDR1 and CDR2: LNHDA, SQIVND (reference sequence). The CDR3 runs to 13 residues. V was trimmed by 11 bases and J by 3 bases, leaving 14 bases between them. The CDR3 region has the DNA TGTGCCTCTTCGGGGCAGGTCTACAATGAGCAGTTCTTC. Protein: CASSGQVYNEQFF.

J is TRBJ2-6 and V is TRBV19; perhaps TRBD1 as D (6 bases). The CDR3 consists of 14 residues. Trimming removed 7 bases at V and 4 bases at J, with 11 bases between. The germline gives CDR1 LNHDA, CDR2 SQIVND (reference sequence). CDR3 region: CASTPGDGANVLTF. The CDR3 DNA reads TGTGCCAGTACCCCAGGGGACGGGGCCAACGTCCTGACTTTC. Together with reference TRBV19 and TRBJ2-6, the CDR3 gives the full variable domain: DGGITQSPKYLFRKEGQNVTLSCEQNLNHDAMYWYRQDPGQGLRLIYYSQIVNDFQKGDIAEGYSVSREKKESFPLTVTSAQKNPTAFYLCASTPGDGANVLTFGAGSRLTVL.

In this sample, this clone turned up a few times. This rearrangement joins TRBV4-1 to TRBJ2-3; D remains unclear. The CDR3 extends over 14 amino acids. V lost 2 bases and J lost 5, with 11 bases in between. The germline V gene encodes CDR1 MGHRA and CDR2 YSYEKL. Here the CDR3 DNA reads TGCGCCAGCAGCCAATTTTCCCCTGGAGATACGCAGTATTTT. Translation gives CASSQFSPGDTQYF.

This clone has just a few counts. The chain joins TRBV7-3 to TRBJ2-1; no firm D call. CDR3 size: 16 residues. Germline lookup yields CDR1 SGHTA and CDR2 FQGTGA. Trimming took 4 bases from V and 7 from J, leaving 20 bases between them. CDR3 amino acids: CASSSRTNPPRNEQFF. CDR3 DNA sequence: TGTGCCAGCAGCTCCCGGACCAATCCGCCCAGGAATGAGCAGTTCTTC.

This clone is labeled as medium-sized (0.01 to 0.1%). The gene calls are TRBV7-6 and TRBJ1-3; 9 bases are shared with TRBD1. The CDR3 consists of 13 residues. V trimming: 5 bases; J trimming: 9 bases; junction bases outside the gene matches: 5. Per germline, CDR1 SGHVS and CDR2 FNYEAQ. CDR3 in amino acids: CASSGTGRRTIYF. The CDR3 bases are TGTGCCAGCAGCGGGACAGGGCGGCGCACCATATATTTT.

The V gene is TRBV30, the J gene TRBJ2-2, with TRBD2 matching 8 bases. From germline, CDR1 is GTSNPN and CDR2 SVGIG (reference sequence). CDR3 length: 15 amino acids. With V trimmed by 2 bases and J by 0 bases, 2 bases remained unmatched. In DNA form, the CDR3 reads TGTGCCTGGAGTCGGGGGGGCACGAACACCGGGGAGCTGTTTTTT. It encodes CAWSRGGTNTGELFF.

This chain connects TRBV6-4 to TRBJ2-7; D is unresolved. Germline V CDR1 and CDR2: MRHNA, SNTAGT. The CDR3 runs 16 residues. V gave up 0 bases and J gave up 3 bases, with 15 bases separating them. In nucleotides, the CDR3 is TGTGCCAGCAGTGACTCACTTTTGGGTGGGTGCTACGAGCAGTACTTC. This sequence encodes CASSDSLLGGCYEQYF.

The V and J genes are TRBV19 and TRBJ2-3; 11 bases are shared with TRBD1. Germline CDR1 and CDR2: LNHDA and SQIVND (reference sequence). J was trimmed by 4 bases and V by 5 bases; bases with no gene match: 8. This CDR3 comprises 16 residues. The CDR3 coding sequence is TGTGCCAGTAGTTCCCGGGACAGGGGGATTTCAGATACGCAGTATTTT. This sequence encodes CASSSRDRGISDTQYF.